Below, 23 T cell receptor beta chains from the same sample are listed, as sequenced in a study of CD8 T cells in Susac syndrome. Reverse transcription of about 0.45 to 1 ug RNA used random hexamers. A single record per CDR3 protein comes from TCRdb applying MiXCR to the immunoSEQ multiplex PCR reads. The sample lists about 300,000 distinct CDR3 sequences; approximately 89% were seen once. Sequencing was done on a sample of CD8+ T cells from PBMCs. Receptors were obtained from a human donor with multiple sclerosis.

CDR3 protein: CASSQEAGGPTSYNEQFF. CDR3 DNA sequence: TGCGCCAGCAGCCAAGAAGCGGGCGGGCCAACTTCCTACAATGAGCAGTTCTTC. This chain joins TRBV4-1 and TRBJ2-1; D may be TRBD2 (6 bases). In germline, CDR1 is MGHRA, CDR2 YSYEKL. The CDR3 is made up of 18 amino acids. The germline V and J ends were trimmed by 0 bases and 1 base, with 16 bases remaining between them.

This sequence joins TRBV27 and TRBJ2-7; TRBD2 aligns across 9 bases. The germline gives CDR1 MNHEY, CDR2 SMNVEV (reference sequence). The J segment lost 4 bases and the V segment lost 5 bases, leaving 6 bases of the junction unmatched. The CDR3 length is 14 residues. CDR3 region: CASSPQTSGYEQYF. The CDR3 nucleotides are TGTGCCAGCAGTCCGCAGACTAGCGGATACGAGCAGTACTTC.

V gene TRBV9 combines with J gene TRBJ2-3; 8 bases line up with TRBD2. V was clipped by 1 base and J by 2 bases; unmatched bases: 3. The CDR3 is made up of 15 amino acids. The germline V gene has CDR1 SGDLS and CDR2 YYNGEE. The CDR3 reads CASSVYGRVTDTQYF. In DNA form, the CDR3 reads TGTGCCAGCAGCGTATACGGGAGGGTCACAGATACGCAGTATTTT.

The chain joins TRBV7-8 to TRBJ2-2, with a possible D match to TRBD2 (6 bases). The CDR3 length is 17 residues. Looked up from germline, CDR1 is SGHVS and CDR2 is FQNEAQ. V was clipped by 5 bases and J by 5 bases, with 21 bases between them. The CDR3 sequence: CASSLGSSGTQTGELFF. CDR3 coding DNA: TGTGCCAGCAGCCTAGGTAGTAGCGGCACTCAAACCGGGGAGCTGTTTTTT.

The chain combines TRBV28 with TRBJ1-1, with 8 positions matching TRBD1. CDR1 is MDHEN and CDR2 is SYDVKM in the germline V gene. This CDR3 is 14 amino acids long. The junction had 9 bases not matched to a gene; V was cut back by 5 bases and J by 7 bases. The CDR3 region is CASSPPDRAGEAFF. The CDR3 nucleotides are TGTGCCAGCAGTCCACCGGACAGGGCTGGTGAAGCTTTCTTT.

This clonotype was found once. The chain uses TRBV29-1 and TRBJ1-2; D possibly corresponds to TRBD1 (6 bases). V was pared by 3 bases and J by 3 bases, with 14 bases between. This CDR3 spans 14 amino acids. Looked up from germline, CDR1 is SQVTM and CDR2 is ANQGSEA. The CDR3 sequence is CSVERPGADYGYTF. CDR3 coding DNA: TGCAGCGTTGAGCGCCCAGGGGCGGACTATGGCTACACCTTC.

This chain connects TRBV24-1 to TRBJ2-5; no firm D call. This CDR3 spans 14 amino acids. Germline loops: CDR1 KGHDR, CDR2 SFDVKD. Trimming cost V 8 bases and J 2 bases, with 14 bases left between them. DNA of the CDR3: TGTGCCACCACCCCCTGGCACCTACAAGAGACCCAGTACTTC. Amino acids: CATTPWHLQETQYF.

The rearrangement links TRBV20-1 to TRBJ2-7; the D is unclear. This CDR3 has 13 residues. V dropped 5 bases and J dropped 0 bases, with 11 bases sitting between them. Per germline, CDR1 DFQATT and CDR2 SNEGSKA (reference sequence). CDR3 bases: TGCAGTGCTCATCCTGTAAGCTCCTACGAGCAGTACTTC. This codes for CSAHPVSSYEQYF.

The J gene is TRBJ2-5, the V gene TRBV9; D uncertain. CDR1 and CDR2 from the germline V gene are SGDLS and YYNGEE. Trimming shortened V by 5 bases and J by 4 bases, and 9 bases separated the two germline ends. The CDR3 covers 12 residues. DNA of the CDR3: TGTGCCAGCAGGAGGACGGCAGAGACCCAGTACTTC. It specifies CASRRTAETQYF.

The rearrangement links TRBV28 to TRBJ2-7, with D perhaps TRBD2 (5 bases). The CDR3 runs to 12 residues. Trimming removed 7 bases at V and 6 bases at J, with 13 bases between. Germline V CDR1 and CDR2: MDHEN, SYDVKM. The CDR3 coding sequence is TGTGCCAGCAACGGGAAGAGTGTCGAGCAGTACTTC. Translated, it gives CASNGKSVEQYF. The complete variable domain, with remaining parts taken from reference TRBV28 and TRBJ2-7, reads DVKVTQSSRYLVKRTGEKVFLECVQDMDHENMFWYRQDPGLGLRLIYFSYDVKMKEKGDIPEGYSVSREKKERFSLILESASTNQTSMYLCASNGKSVEQYFGPGTRLTVT.

V is TRBV20-1 and J is TRBJ2-7; 9 bases are shared with TRBD1. The germline gives CDR1 DFQATT, CDR2 SNEGSKA (reference sequence). V lost 0 bases and J lost 6; bases outside the gene matches: 9. CDR3 length: 15 amino acids. The DNA of the CDR3 is TGCAGTGCTAGAGATGGGGACAGGGATTCGAGCGAGCAGTACTTC. Translating gives CSARDGDRDSSEQYF.

This chain connects TRBV6-1 to TRBJ2-7, with D perhaps TRBD1 or TRBD2 (6 bases each). V was cut by 5 bases and J by 2 bases, with 19 bases left in between. CDR1 is MNHNS, CDR2 SASEGT, per germline. The CDR3 has 16 residues. CDR3 residues: CASSKDGGAPTYEQYF. The CDR3 nucleotides are TGTGCCAGCAGTAAAGACGGGGGCGCGCCAACCTACGAGCAGTACTTC.

The chain joins TRBV29-1 to TRBJ1-2; no definite D call. The CDR3 contains 11 residues. V was shortened by 7 bases and J by 7 bases, with 13 bases between the two germline ends. Germline V gene lookup returns CDR1 SQVTM and CDR2 ANQGSEA. The CDR3 is CSGYRGGGYTF. CDR3 bases: TGCAGCGGGTACCGGGGTGGTGGCTACACCTTC.

V usage is TRBV20-1 and J usage is TRBJ2-1, with 8 bases identical to TRBD2. Per germline, CDR1 DFQATT and CDR2 SNEGSKA (reference sequence). Unmatched junction bases numbered 13, after V lost 2 bases and J lost 7 bases. This CDR3 comprises 16 residues. The CDR3 region is CSARFGAGLGINEQFF. The CDR3 DNA is TGCAGTGCTAGATTCGGGGCGGGACTAGGAATTAATGAGCAGTTCTTC.

The chain uses TRBV7-8 and TRBJ1-1; TRBD1 might be the D (5 bases). Germline loops: CDR1 SGHVS, CDR2 FQNEAQ. V was shortened by 3 bases and J by 8 bases, with 13 bases between the two germline ends. The CDR3 has 13 amino acids. CDR3 loop: CASSLDMMGEAFF. The CDR3 nucleotides are TGTGCCAGCAGCTTGGACATGATGGGAGAAGCTTTCTTT.

This rearrangement joins TRBV4-1 to TRBJ2-7, with D perhaps assigned TRBD1 or TRBD2 (6 bases each). The CDR3 consists of 14 residues. Germline lookup yields CDR1 MGHRA and CDR2 YSYEKL. The V and J ends lost 2 bases and 5 bases respectively, with 13 bases between them. The CDR3: CASSQQRGVHEQYF. In DNA, the CDR3 is TGCGCCAGCAGCCAACAGAGGGGGGTCCACGAGCAGTACTTC.

The V call is TRBV10-3, the J call TRBJ2-7; perhaps TRBD1 as D (5 bases). This CDR3 is 13 amino acids long. Germline V gene sequence: CDR1 ENHRY, CDR2 SYGVKD. The ends were cut back, 3 bases at V and 3 bases at J, with 9 bases in the middle. CDR3 amino acids: CAISDEDNYEQYF. The CDR3 DNA reads TGTGCCATCAGTGACGAGGACAACTACGAGCAGTACTTC.

This rearrangement joins TRBV30 to TRBJ1-2, with 12 bases fitting TRBD1. Trimming took 3 bases from V and 8 from J; bases not matched to a gene: 16. CDR1 and CDR2 (germline): GTSNPN, SVGIG (reference sequence). CDR3 length: 17 amino acids. For the CDR3, the DNA is TGTGCCTGGAGCGACGACCCAGGGACAGGGGGCGCCGGGGGCTACACCTTC. The encoded protein is CAWSDDPGTGGAGGYTF.

The table lists this clonotype with a few counts. V gene TRBV7-9 combines with J gene TRBJ2-1, with 7 bases fitting TRBD2. CDR3 length: 14 amino acids. V gave up 5 bases and J gave up 5 bases; unmatched junction bases: 6. The germline CDR1 and CDR2 sequences are SEHNR and FQNEAQ (reference sequence). CDR3 sequence: CASSHGLENNEQFF. The CDR3 DNA follows: TGTGCCAGCAGCCATGGACTAGAAAACAATGAGCAGTTCTTC.

V gene TRBV6-1 combines with J gene TRBJ2-7; 9 bases are a match to TRBD2. CDR1 is MNHNS and CDR2 is SASEGT in the germline V gene. The CDR3 length is 15 residues. V lost 2 bases and J lost 0; bases outside the gene matches: 2. CDR3 DNA sequence: TGTGCCAGCAGTGAACTAGCGGGGCCCTCCTACGAGCAGTACTTC. Translating it yields CASSELAGPSYEQYF.

This chain connects TRBV7-9 to TRBJ2-2; D is uncertain. CDR1 is SEHNR and CDR2 is FQNEAQ in the germline V gene (reference sequence). This CDR3 is built from 14 residues. The V end was cut by 1 base, the J end by 6 bases, with 9 bases between. The CDR3 DNA reads TGTGCCAGCAGCTTAGTTGGCCGGGCCGGGGAGCTGTTTTTT. It yields the protein CASSLVGRAGELFF. Variable domain in full (rest from reference TRBV7-9 and TRBJ2-2): DTGVSQNPRHKITKRGQNVTFRCDPISEHNRLYWYRQTLGQGPEFLTYFQNEAQLEKSRLLSDRFSAERPKGSFSTLEIQRTEQGDSAMYLCASSLVGRAGELFFGEGSRLTVL.

The CDR3 protein is CASSSTTDLAKNIQYF. CDR3 nucleotide sequence: TGTGCCAGCAGTTCCACGACGGACTTAGCCAAAAACATTCAGTACTTC. The J gene is TRBJ2-4, the V gene TRBV28; a possible D gene is TRBD2 (5 bases). CDR1 MDHEN and CDR2 SYDVKM come from the germline V gene. The V end lost 4 bases, the J end lost 0 bases, and 13 bases lay between the germline ends. The CDR3 extends over 16 amino acids. The complete variable domain, with remaining parts taken from reference TRBV28 and TRBJ2-4, reads DVKVTQSSRYLVKRTGEKVFLECVQDMDHENMFWYRQDPGLGLRLIYFSYDVKMKEKGDIPEGYSVSREKKERFSLILESASTNQTSMYLCASSSTTDLAKNIQYFGAGTRLSVL.

The V gene is TRBV28, the J gene TRBJ2-3; TRBD2 agrees at 9 bases. The CDR3 is 15 amino acids. Germline CDR1 reads MDHEN; CDR2 reads SYDVKM. V shed 2 bases and J 6 bases; nucleotides not matched to a gene: 6. The CDR3 is CASSLIAGAGDTQYF. The CDR3 coding sequence is TGTGCCAGCAGTTTAATAGCGGGAGCGGGGGATACGCAGTATTTT.